The TCR beta chain described here comes from a study of breast tumors, draining lymph nodes, adjacent tissues. Samples came from axillary lymph nodes draining the breast cancer. General study points: Data fit most tumor T cells coming from lymph node, expanding in tumor. Tumor repertoires ranked between lymph nodes and nontumor tissue in diversity, with V and J gene preferences.

This clonotype was found many times. What it binds is unknown. MiXCR, applied by TCRdb to the multiplex PCR reads, yields one record per CDR3 protein. This table has 100,000 or so distinct CDR3 sequences, less than 25% appearing once. There are 13 residues in the CDR3. Looked up from germline, CDR1 is SEHNR and CDR2 is FQNEAQ (reference sequence). The ends were cut back, 7 bases at V and 0 bases at J, with 7 bases in the middle. The genes are TRBV7-9 and TRBJ1-3, with unresolved D. The TCR was taken from a female donor with breast cancer. Some clones in this sample may be carry-over from other donors' samples. Material for sequencing was axillary lymph node tissue. CDR3 in amino acids: CASIRDSGNTIYF. CDR3 bases: TGTGCCAGCATAAGGGACTCTGGAAACACCATATATTTT.